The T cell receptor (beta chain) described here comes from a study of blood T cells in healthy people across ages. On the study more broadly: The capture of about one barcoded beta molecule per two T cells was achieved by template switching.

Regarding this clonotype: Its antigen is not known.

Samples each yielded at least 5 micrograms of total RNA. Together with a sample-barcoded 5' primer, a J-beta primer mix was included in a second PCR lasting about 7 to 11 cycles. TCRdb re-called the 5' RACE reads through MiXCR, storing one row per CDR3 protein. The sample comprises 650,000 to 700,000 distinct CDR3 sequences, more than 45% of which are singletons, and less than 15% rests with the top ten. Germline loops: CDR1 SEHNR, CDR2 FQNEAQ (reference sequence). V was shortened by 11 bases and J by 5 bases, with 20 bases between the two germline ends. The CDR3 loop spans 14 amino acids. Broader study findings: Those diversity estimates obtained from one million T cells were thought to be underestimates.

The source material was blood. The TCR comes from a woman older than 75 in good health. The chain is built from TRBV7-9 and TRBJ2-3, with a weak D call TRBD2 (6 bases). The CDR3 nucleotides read TGTGCCGGTCTAGCGCCGGTCACTGAAGATACGCAGTATTTT. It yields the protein CAGLAPVTEDTQYF.